This TCR beta chain was recovered during a study of blood T cells in healthy people across ages. Points from the study as a whole: Naive T cell percentage and TCR beta diversity correlated strongly.

Germline V lookup: CDR1 SGHNT, CDR2 YENEEA. CDR3 length equals 11 residues. V lost 8 bases, J lost 4 bases, and 8 bases lay in between. A few counts support this clonotype. The antigen remains undetermined. Sample-barcoded 5' priming and a J-beta primer mix drove a second PCR of roughly 7 to 11 cycles. TCRdb independently ran MiXCR on the 5' RACE reads; one entry per CDR3 protein. Of about 570,000 distinct CDR3 sequences listed, 27% are singletons. The chain employs TRBV11-3 and TRBJ1-2, with D unresolved. The material sequenced was blood. The sequence was obtained from a woman aged 70-85 years in good health. The CDR3, as DNA: TGTGCCAGCGGCGGGCCCTATGGCTACACCTTC. Translating gives CASGGPYGYTF.